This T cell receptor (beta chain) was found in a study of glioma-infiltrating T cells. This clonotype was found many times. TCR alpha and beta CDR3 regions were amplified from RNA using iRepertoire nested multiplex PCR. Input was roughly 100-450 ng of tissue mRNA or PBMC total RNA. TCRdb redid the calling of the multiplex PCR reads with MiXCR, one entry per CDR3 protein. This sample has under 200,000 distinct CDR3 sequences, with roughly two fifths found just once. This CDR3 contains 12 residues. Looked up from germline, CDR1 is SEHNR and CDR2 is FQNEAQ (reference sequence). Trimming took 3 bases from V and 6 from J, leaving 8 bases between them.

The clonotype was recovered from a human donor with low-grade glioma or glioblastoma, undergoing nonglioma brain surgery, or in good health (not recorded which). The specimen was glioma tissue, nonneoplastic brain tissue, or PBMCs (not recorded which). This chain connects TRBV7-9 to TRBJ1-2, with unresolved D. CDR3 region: CASSLATNGYTF. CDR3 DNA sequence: TGTGCCAGCAGCTTGGCCACGAATGGCTACACCTTC. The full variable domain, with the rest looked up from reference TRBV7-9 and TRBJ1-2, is DTGVSQNPRHKITKRGQNVTFRCDPISEHNRLYWYRQTLGQGPEFLTYFQNEAQLEKSRLLSDRFSAERPKGSFSTLEIQRTEQGDSAMYLCASSLATNGYTFGSGTRLTVV.